This passage covers 12 T cell receptor beta chains from one sample sequenced in a study of CD8 T cells in Susac syndrome. Random hexamers were used to reverse transcribe an amount of about 0.5 to 1 ug RNA. TCRdb processed the immunoSEQ multiplex PCR reads anew with MiXCR; each CDR3 protein has one entry. The data hold about 430,000 distinct CDR3 sequences, with more than 80% observed a single time. The sample taken for sequencing was CD8+ T cells from PBMCs. These receptors were collected from a human donor with multiple sclerosis.

The rearrangement uses TRBV7-9 and TRBJ2-3; D unresolved. Trimming stripped 5 bases from V and 3 bases from J, with 15 bases between. The CDR3 covers 15 residues. Germline-derived CDR1 and CDR2 are SEHNR and FQNEAQ (reference sequence). The CDR3 spells CASSLLEEETDTQYF. DNA for the CDR3: TGTGCCAGCAGCCTCCTGGAAGAGGAAACAGATACGCAGTATTTT. The variable domain in full, with the rest retrieved from reference TRBV7-9 and TRBJ2-3, is DTGVSQNPRHKITKRGQNVTFRCDPISEHNRLYWYRQTLGQGPEFLTYFQNEAQLEKSRLLSDRFSAERPKGSFSTLEIQRTEQGDSAMYLCASSLLEEETDTQYFGPGTRLTVL.

The chain employs TRBV30 and TRBJ1-1, with 7 bases aligning to TRBD1. Germline trimming cut 3 bases from V and 6 bases from J; bases unmatched to any gene: 13. The CDR3 extends over 15 amino acids. CDR1 is GTSNPN and CDR2 is SVGIG in the germline V gene (reference sequence). CDR3 sequence reads: CAWRTGVTTTSEAFF. The CDR3 region has the DNA TGTGCCTGGAGAACAGGGGTCACAACGACCTCTGAAGCTTTCTTT.

This chain connects TRBV19 to TRBJ2-7, with D maybe TRBD2 (5 bases). The germline V and J ends were trimmed by 1 base and 7 bases, with 11 bases remaining between them. CDR1 is LNHDA and CDR2 is SQIVND in the germline V gene (reference sequence). The CDR3 is 13 amino acids. CDR3 protein: CASSIGPGWEQYF. CDR3 in DNA: TGTGCCAGTAGTATAGGCCCGGGATGGGAGCAGTACTTC.

The chain is built from TRBV30 and TRBJ1-5; a weak D match, TRBD1 (5 bases). The ends were cut back, 3 bases at V and 1 base at J, with 10 bases in the middle. Germline CDR1 reads GTSNPN; CDR2 reads SVGIG (reference sequence). This CDR3 contains 14 residues. As DNA, the CDR3 is TGTGCCTGGAGCCCCCGGGACAGCAATCAGCCCCAGCATTTT. Its protein product is CAWSPRDSNQPQHF.

The gene calls are TRBV30 and TRBJ2-1, with D perhaps TRBD1 (5 bases). Trimming cost V 4 bases and J 2 bases, with 6 bases left between them. The CDR3 has 12 residues. Germline values: CDR1 GTSNPN, CDR2 SVGIG (reference sequence). In DNA, the CDR3 is TGTGCCTGGACAGGGACCTACAATGAGCAGTTCTTC. Amino acids: CAWTGTYNEQFF.

The V gene is TRBV30, the J gene TRBJ1-2, with D possibly being TRBD1 (6 bases). V lost 5 bases to trimming and J lost 3 bases, with 13 bases between them. CDR1 is GTSNPN, CDR2 SVGIG, per germline (reference sequence). CDR3 length equals 13 residues. CDR3 residues: CAWGFNRDYGYTF. CDR3 DNA: TGTGCCTGGGGCTTCAACAGGGACTATGGCTACACCTTC.

V and J are TRBV28 and TRBJ2-7; D gene ambiguous. Germline CDR1 and CDR2: MDHEN and SYDVKM. The CDR3 spans 12 residues. Trimming cost V 3 bases and J 4 bases, with 7 bases left between them. The CDR3 spells CASSFPEYEQYF. The CDR3 DNA reads TGTGCCAGCAGTTTTCCTGAGTACGAGCAGTACTTC.

The chain is built from TRBV14 and TRBJ2-2; TRBD2 matches 10 bases. V lost 0 bases to trimming and J lost 6 bases; unmatched junction nucleotides: 4. There are 16 residues in the CDR3. The V gene's germline CDR1 is SGHDN and CDR2 FVKESK. The CDR3 here is CASSQEALAGPGELFF. CDR3 sequence (DNA): TGTGCCAGCAGCCAAGAAGCACTAGCGGGGCCCGGGGAGCTGTTTTTT.

The count of this clonotype is one. The V gene is TRBV9, the J gene TRBJ2-7; D is possibly TRBD2 (6 bases). CDR3 size: 14 residues. V was pared by 0 bases and J by 9 bases, with 16 bases between. CDR1 SGDLS and CDR2 YYNGEE come from the germline V gene. In DNA, the CDR3 is TGTGCCAGCAGCGTAGGGGAGGAGACAGTGCCGCAGTACTTC. Its protein product is CASSVGEETVPQYF.

V is TRBV6-2 or TRBV6-3 and J is TRBJ2-5, with D possibly matching TRBD2 (6 bases). V dropped 2 bases and J dropped 5 bases, with 24 bases sitting between them. Germline V gene sequence: CDR1 MNHEY, CDR2 SVGEGT. The CDR3 has 18 amino acids. In DNA, the CDR3 is TGTGCCAGCAGTTACCCTCCCGAATGGGCGGGACGGCGGGAGACCCAGTACTTC. This encodes CASSYPPEWAGRRETQYF.

This clonotype appeared a single time. V gene TRBV3-1 combines with J gene TRBJ1-1, with TRBD1 as a possible D gene (6 bases). This CDR3 contains 15 residues. V dropped 1 base and J dropped 5 bases, with 14 bases sitting between them. Germline assignment: CDR1 LGHDT and CDR2 YNNKEL (reference sequence). The CDR3 spells CASSQAGEIQTEAFF. DNA of the CDR3: TGTGCCAGCAGCCAAGCAGGGGAGATTCAGACTGAAGCTTTCTTT.

The gene calls are TRBV19 and TRBJ1-5; no clear D gene. V lost 1 base and J lost 7, with 8 bases in between. The CDR3 is 13 amino acids. Germline V gene data show CDR1 as LNHDA and CDR2 as SQIVND (reference sequence). The CDR3 bases are TGTGCCAGTAGTATAGTCGAAAGCCAGCCCCAGCATTTT. It translates to CASSIVESQPQHF.